This T cell receptor (beta chain) appears in the sequencing data of a study of T cell clonality in common variable immunodeficiency. All CVID subjects were on immunoglobulin replacement for at least one year. Repertoires were generated with immunoSEQ multiplex PCR, while TCRdb's copy carries only in-frame clones and drops some. The sample features about 15,000 clones, with 4.9% in its top ten. Study-level results: In common variable immunodeficiency, TCR beta chains reportedly carried fewer deletions and N-nucleotide insertions.

Details on this clone: Antigen: not known. The sequenced fragment ends 3 residues before the CDR3 boundary, so the rest is inferred from the germline J gene.

Trimming removed 0 bases from V and 3 bases from J; junction bases left unmatched: 10. CDR3 length: 19 residues. In germline, CDR1 is LNHDA, CDR2 SQIVND (reference sequence). This chain links TRBV19 with TRBJ1-5, with 11 bases matching TRBD1. The sequence was collected from a human donor with common variable immunodeficiency. The material sequenced was peripheral blood mononuclear cells. Here the CDR3 reads CASSIEGQGASELNQPQHF. The part of the CDR3 DNA that was read is TGTGCCAGTAGTATAGAAGGACAGGGGGCCTCGGAACTCAATCAGCCC.